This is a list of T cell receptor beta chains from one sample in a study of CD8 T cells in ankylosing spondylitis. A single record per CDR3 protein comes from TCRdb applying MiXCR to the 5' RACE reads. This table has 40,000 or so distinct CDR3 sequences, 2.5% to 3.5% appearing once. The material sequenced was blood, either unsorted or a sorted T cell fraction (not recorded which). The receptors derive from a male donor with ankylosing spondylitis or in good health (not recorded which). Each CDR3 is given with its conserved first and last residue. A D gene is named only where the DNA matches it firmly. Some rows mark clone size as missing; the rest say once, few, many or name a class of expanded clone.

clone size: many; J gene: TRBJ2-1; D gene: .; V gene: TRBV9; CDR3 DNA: TGTGCCAGCAGCGTAGGGGGGACTTCCAATGAGCAGTTCTTC; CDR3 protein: CASSVGGTSNEQFF
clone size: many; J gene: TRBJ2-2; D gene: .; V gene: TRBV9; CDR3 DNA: TGTGCCAGCACCTTGGACCCTGCCGGGGAGCTGTTTTTT; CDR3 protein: CASTLDPAGELFF
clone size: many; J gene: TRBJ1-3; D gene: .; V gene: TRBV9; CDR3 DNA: TGTGCCAGCAGCGTAGTAGGACACCCGAGCTCTGGAAACACCATATATTTT; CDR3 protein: CASSVVGHPSSGNTIYF
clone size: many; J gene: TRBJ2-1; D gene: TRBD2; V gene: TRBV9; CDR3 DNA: TGTGCCAGCAGCTCGAGACTAGCGGGCAACTCCTACAATGAGCAGTTCTTC; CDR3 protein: CASSSRLAGNSYNEQFF
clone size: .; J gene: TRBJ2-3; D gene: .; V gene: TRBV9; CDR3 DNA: TGTGCCAGCAGCGTAGGATTGGGTACGCAGTATTTT; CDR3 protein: CASSVGLGTQYF
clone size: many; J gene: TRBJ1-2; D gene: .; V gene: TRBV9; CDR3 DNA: TGTGCCAGCAGCGTTCCACAGGGCTTGGGCTATGGCTACACCTTC; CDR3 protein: CASSVPQGLGYGYTF
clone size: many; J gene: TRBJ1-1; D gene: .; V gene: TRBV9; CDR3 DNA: TGTGCCAGCAGCGACGGGGGGACTGAAGCTTTCTTT; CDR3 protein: CASSDGGTEAFF
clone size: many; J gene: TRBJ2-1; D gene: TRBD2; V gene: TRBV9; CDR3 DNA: TGTGCCAGCAGCGTAGTTGGGGCGGGAGACCTGGAGCAGTTCTTC; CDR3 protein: CASSVVGAGDLEQFF
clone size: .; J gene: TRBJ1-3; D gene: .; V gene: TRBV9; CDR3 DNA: TGTGCCAGCAGCGCGACAGGACTCTCTGGAAACACCGTATACTTT; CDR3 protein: CASSATGLSGNTVYF
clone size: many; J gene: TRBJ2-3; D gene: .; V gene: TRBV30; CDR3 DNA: TGTGCCTGGAGTGTAGGGGGGCGTAGCGATACGTATAGCACAGATACGCAGTATTTT; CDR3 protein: CAWSVGGRSDTYSTDTQYF
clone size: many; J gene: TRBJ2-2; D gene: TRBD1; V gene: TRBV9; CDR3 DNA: TGTGCCAGCAGCGCCCACCACGGGGCAGGGGGCACCGGGGAGCTGTTTTTT; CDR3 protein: CASSAHHGAGGTGELFF
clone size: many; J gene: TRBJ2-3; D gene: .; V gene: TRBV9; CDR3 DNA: TGTGCCAGCAGCAAGACCCTTGGGGAGCCGGCAGATACGCAGTATTTT; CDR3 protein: CASSKTLGEPADTQYF
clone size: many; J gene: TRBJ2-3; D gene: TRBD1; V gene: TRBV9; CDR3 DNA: TGTGCCAGCAGCGTAGACGGGACAGGGGTCGCAGATACGCAGTATTTT; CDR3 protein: CASSVDGTGVADTQYF
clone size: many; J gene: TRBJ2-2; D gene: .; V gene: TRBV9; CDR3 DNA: TGTGCCAGCAGCGTAGAATCTAGAGTCCTCTCCACCGGGGAGCTGTTTTTT; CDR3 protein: CASSVESRVLSTGELFF
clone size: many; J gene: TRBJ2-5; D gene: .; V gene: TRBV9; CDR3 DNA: TGTGCCAGCAGCGTACGGGCCGGGGAGACCCAGTACTTC; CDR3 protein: CASSVRAGETQYF
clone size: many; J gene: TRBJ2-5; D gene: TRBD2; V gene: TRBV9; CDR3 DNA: TGTGCCAGCAGCGTTTCGGGGGGGATGGTCCCTCAAGAGACCCAGTACTTC; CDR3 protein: CASSVSGGMVPQETQYF
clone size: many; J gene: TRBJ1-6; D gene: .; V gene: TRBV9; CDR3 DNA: TGTGCCAGCAGCGGAGAGGCATGGGTAAATAATTCACCCCTCCACTTT; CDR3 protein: CASSGEAWVNNSPLHF
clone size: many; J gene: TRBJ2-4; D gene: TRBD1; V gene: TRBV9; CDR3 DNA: TGTGCCAGCAGCGTCCGGGGACAGACCAAAAACATTCAGTACTTC; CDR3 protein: CASSVRGQTKNIQYF
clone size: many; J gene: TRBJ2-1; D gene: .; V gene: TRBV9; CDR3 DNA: TGTGCCAGCAGCGTAGGGTTAAAGTACAATGAGCAGTTCTTC; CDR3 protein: CASSVGLKYNEQFF
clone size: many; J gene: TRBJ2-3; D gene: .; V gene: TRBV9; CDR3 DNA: TGTGCCAGCAGCGTAGAGCCCCAGGGGGGAAGGTGGGGCACAGATACGCAGTATTTT; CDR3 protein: CASSVEPQGGRWGTDTQYF
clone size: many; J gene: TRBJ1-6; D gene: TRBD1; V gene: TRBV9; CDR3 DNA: TGTGCCAGCAGCGTAGGGGTTGGGGCCCCGGGCGGGACAGGAGGATCACCCCTCCACTTT; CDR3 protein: CASSVGVGAPGGTGGSPLHF
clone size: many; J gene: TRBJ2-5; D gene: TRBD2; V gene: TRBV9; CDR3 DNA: TGTGCCAGCAGCGTAGGGGTGACGGCGGGAGATGAGACCCAGTACTTC; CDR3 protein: CASSVGVTAGDETQYF
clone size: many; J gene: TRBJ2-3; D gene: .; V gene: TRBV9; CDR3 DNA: TGTGCCAGCAGCGTAGGGGGCGCGGAGGATACGCAGTATTTT; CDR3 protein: CASSVGGAEDTQYF
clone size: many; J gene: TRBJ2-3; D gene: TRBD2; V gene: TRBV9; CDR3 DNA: TGTGCCAGCAGCGTGAGCGGGAGAGGGCTAGATACGCAGTATTTT; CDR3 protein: CASSVSGRGLDTQYF
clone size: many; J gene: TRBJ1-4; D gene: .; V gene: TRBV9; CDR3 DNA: TGTGCCAGCAGCGCCGGGAGTATAGATGAAAAACTGTTTTTT; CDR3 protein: CASSAGSIDEKLFF
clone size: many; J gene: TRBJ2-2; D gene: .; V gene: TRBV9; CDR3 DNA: TGTGCCAGCAGCGCCGCGGGGTCCGGGACCGGGGAGCTGTTTTTT; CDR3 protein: CASSAAGSGTGELFF
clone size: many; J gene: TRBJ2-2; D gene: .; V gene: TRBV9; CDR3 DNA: TGTGCCAGCAGCGTACTCCCATCCTCGAACACCGGGGAGCTGTTTTTT; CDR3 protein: CASSVLPSSNTGELFF
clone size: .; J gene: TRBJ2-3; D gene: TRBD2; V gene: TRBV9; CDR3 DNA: TGTGCCAGCAGCGTAGCGGGGGGACTAGCGGGAACAGATACGCAGTATTTT; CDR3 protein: CASSVAGGLAGTDTQYF